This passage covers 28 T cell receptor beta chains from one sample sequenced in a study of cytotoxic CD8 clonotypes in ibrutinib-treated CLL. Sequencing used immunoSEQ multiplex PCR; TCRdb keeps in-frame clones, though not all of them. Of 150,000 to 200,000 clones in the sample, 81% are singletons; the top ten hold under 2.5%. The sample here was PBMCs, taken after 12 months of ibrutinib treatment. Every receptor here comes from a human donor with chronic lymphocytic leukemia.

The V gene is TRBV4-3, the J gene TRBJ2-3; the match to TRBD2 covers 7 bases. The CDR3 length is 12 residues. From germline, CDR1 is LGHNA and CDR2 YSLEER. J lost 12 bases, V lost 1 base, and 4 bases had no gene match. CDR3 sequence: CASSQGLALQYF. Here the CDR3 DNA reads TGCGCCAGCAGCCAAGGACTAGCCCTACAGTATTTT.

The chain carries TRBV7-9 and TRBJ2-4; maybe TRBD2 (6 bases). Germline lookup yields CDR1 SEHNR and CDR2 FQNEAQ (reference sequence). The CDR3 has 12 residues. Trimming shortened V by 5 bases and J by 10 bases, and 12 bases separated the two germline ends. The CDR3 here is CASSPLGGIQYF. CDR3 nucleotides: TGTGCCAGCAGCCCCCTGGGGGGAATTCAGTACTTC.

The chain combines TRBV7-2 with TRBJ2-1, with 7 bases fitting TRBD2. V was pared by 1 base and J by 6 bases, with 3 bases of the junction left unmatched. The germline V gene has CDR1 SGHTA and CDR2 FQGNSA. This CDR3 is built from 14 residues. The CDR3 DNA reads TGTGCCAGCAGCTTAGGGGACTACCCCAATGAGCAGTTCTTC. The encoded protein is CASSLGDYPNEQFF.

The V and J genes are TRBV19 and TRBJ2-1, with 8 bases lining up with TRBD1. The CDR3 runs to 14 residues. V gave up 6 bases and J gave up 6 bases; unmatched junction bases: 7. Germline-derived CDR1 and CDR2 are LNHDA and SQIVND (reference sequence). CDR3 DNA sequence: TGTGCCAGTAGGAGCCAGGGGGCGGCCAATGAGCAGTTCTTC. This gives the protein CASRSQGAANEQFF.

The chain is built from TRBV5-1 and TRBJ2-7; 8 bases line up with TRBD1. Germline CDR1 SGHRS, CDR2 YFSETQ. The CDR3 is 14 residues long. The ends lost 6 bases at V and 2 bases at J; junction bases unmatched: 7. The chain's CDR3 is CASTWTGTTYEQYF. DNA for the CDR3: TGCGCCAGCACCTGGACAGGGACCACCTACGAGCAGTACTTC.

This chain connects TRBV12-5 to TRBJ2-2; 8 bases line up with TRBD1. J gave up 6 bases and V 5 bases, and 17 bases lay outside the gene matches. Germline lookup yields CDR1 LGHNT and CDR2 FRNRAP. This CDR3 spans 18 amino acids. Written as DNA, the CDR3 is TGTGCTAGTGGTATAATTTTAGCGCGGACAGGGTGGGCCGGGGAGCTGTTTTTT. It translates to CASGIILARTGWAGELFF.

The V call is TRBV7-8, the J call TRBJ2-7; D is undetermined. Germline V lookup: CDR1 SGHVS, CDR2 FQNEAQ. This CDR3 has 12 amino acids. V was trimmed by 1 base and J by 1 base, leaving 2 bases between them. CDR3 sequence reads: CASSLGSYEQYF. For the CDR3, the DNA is TGTGCCAGCAGCTTAGGGTCCTACGAGCAGTACTTC.

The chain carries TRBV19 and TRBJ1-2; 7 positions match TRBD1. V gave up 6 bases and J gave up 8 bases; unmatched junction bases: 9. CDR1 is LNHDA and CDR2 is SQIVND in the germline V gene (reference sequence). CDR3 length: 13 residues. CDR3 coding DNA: TGTGCCAGTAGACAGGGGATAGAAAAGGGCTACACCTTC. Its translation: CASRQGIEKGYTF.

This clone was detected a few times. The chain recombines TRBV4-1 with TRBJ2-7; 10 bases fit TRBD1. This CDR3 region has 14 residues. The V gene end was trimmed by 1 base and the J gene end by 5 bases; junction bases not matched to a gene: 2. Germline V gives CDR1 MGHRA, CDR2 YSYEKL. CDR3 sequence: CASSQGQGANEQYF. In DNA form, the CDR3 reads TGCGCCAGCAGCCAAGGACAGGGGGCGAACGAGCAGTACTTC.

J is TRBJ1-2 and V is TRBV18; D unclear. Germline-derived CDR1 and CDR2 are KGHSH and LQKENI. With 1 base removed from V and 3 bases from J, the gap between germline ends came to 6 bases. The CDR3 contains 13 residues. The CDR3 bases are TGTGCCAGCTCACCACGACGGGACTATGGCTACACCTTC. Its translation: CASSPRRDYGYTF.

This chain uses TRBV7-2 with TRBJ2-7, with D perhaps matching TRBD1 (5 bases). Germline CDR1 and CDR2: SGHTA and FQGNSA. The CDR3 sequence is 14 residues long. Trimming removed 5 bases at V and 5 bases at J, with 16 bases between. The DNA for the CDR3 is TGTGCCAGCAGCCCAGGGTTTTGGACCCACGAGCAGTACTTC. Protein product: CASSPGFWTHEQYF.

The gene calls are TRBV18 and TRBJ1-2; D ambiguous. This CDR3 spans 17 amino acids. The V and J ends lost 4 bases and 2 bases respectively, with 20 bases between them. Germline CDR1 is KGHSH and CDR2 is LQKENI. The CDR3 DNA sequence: TGTGCCAGCTCACGACCCCCTCGGACCGGAAGCAACTATGGCTACACCTTC. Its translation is CASSRPPRTGSNYGYTF. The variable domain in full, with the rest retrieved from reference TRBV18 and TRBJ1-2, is NAGVMQNPRHLVRRRGQEARLRCSPMKGHSHVYWYRQLPEEGLKFMVYLQKENIIDESGMPKERFSAEFPKEGPSILRIQQVVRGDSAAYFCASSRPPRTGSNYGYTFGSGTRLTVV.

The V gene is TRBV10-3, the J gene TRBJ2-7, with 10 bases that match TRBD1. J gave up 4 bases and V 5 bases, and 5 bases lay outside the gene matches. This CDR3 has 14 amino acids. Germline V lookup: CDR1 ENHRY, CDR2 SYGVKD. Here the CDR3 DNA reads TGTGCCATCAGTCAGACAGGGGGCCAGTACGAGCAGTACTTC. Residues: CAISQTGGQYEQYF.

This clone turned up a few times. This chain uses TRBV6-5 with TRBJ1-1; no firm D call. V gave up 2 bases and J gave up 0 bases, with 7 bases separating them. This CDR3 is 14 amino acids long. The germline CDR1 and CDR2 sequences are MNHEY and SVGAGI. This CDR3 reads CASSYTVMNTEAFF. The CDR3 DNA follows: TGTGCCAGCAGTTACACTGTTATGAACACTGAAGCTTTCTTT.

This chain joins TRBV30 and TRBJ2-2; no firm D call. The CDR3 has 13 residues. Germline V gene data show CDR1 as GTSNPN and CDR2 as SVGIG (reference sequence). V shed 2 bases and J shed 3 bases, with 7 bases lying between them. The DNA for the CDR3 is TGTGCCTGGAGTCCCTGGGACACCGGGGAGCTGTTTTTT. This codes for CAWSPWDTGELFF.

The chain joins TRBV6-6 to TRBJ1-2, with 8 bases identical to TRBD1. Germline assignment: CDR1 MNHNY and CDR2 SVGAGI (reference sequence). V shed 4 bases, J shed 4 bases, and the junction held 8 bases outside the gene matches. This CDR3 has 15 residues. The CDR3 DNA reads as TGTGCCAGCAGTTCGGGAGGACAGGGAGGCTATGGCTACACCTTC. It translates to CASSSGGQGGYGYTF.

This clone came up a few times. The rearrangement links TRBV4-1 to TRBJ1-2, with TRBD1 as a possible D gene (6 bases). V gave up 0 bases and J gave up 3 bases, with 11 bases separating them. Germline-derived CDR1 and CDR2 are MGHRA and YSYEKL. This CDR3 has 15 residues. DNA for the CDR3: TGCGCCAGCAGCCAAGATCGGGGGCCCGACTATGGCTACACCTTC. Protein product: CASSQDRGPDYGYTF.

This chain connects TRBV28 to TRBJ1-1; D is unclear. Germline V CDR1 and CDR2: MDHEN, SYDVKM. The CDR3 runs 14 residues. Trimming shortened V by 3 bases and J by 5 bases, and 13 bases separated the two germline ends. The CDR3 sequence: CASSFGVGGTEAFF. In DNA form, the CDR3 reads TGTGCCAGCAGTTTTGGGGTAGGTGGGACTGAAGCTTTCTTT.

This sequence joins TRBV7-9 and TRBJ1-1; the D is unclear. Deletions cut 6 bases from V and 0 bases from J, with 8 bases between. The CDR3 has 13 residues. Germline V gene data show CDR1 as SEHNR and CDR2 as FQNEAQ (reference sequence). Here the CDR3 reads CASSFYMNTEAFF. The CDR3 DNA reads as TGTGCCAGCAGTTTCTACATGAACACTGAAGCTTTCTTT.

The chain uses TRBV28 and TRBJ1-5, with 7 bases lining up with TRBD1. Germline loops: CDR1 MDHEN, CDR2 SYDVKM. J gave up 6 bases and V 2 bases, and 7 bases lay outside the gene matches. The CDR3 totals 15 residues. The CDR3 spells CASSLSDREGQPQHF. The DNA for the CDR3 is TGTGCCAGCAGTTTAAGTGACAGGGAGGGTCAGCCCCAGCATTTT.

The CDR3 DNA follows: TGCACCAGCAGCCAAGACAGCAGGGACTACGAGCAGTACTTC. Translating it yields CTSSQDSRDYEQYF. The V and J genes are TRBV1 and TRBJ2-7; the listed D gene, TRBD1, was not tested against the DNA. TRBV1 is a recognized pseudogene. This CDR3 comprises 14 residues.

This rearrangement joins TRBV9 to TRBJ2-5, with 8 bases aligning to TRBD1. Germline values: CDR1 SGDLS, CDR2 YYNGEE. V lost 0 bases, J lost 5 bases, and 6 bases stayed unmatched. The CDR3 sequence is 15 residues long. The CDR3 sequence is CASSVARGLGETQYF. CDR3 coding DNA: TGTGCCAGCAGCGTAGCCAGGGGGCTTGGGGAGACCCAGTACTTC. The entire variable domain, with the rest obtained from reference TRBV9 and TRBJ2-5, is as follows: DSGVTQTPKHLITATGQRVTLRCSPRSGDLSVYWYQQSLDQGLQFLIQYYNGEERAKGNILERFSAQQFPDLHSELNLSSLELGDSALYFCASSVARGLGETQYFGPGTRLLVL.

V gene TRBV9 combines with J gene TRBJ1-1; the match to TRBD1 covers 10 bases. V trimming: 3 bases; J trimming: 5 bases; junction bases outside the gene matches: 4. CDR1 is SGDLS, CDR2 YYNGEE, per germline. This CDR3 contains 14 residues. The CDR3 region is CASSAGTGVTEAFF. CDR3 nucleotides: TGTGCCAGCAGCGCTGGGACAGGGGTGACTGAAGCTTTCTTT.

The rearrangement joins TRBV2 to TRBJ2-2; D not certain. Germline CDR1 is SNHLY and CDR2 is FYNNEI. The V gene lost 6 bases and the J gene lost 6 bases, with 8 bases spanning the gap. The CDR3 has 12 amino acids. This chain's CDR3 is CASRTKPGELFF. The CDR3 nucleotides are TGTGCCAGCAGGACGAAGCCCGGGGAGCTGTTTTTT.

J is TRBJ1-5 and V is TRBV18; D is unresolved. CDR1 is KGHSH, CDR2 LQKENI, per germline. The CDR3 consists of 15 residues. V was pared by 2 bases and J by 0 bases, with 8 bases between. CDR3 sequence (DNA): TGTGCCAGCTCACCAGGAGGAATTAGCAATCAGCCCCAGCATTTT. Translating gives CASSPGGISNQPQHF.

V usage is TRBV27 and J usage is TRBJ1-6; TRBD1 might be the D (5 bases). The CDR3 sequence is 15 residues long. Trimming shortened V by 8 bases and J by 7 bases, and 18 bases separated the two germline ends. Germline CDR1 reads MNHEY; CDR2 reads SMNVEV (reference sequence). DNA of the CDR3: TGTGCCAGCTCTCCTAGGGGAGGTTTCAATTCACCCCTCCACTTT. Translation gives CASSPRGGFNSPLHF.

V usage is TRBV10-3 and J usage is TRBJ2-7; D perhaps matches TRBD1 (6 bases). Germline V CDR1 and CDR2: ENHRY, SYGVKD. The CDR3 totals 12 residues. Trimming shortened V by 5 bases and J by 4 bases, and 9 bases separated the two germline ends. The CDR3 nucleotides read TGTGCCATCAGTCCGGACAGTTACGAGCAGTACTTC. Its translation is CAISPDSYEQYF.

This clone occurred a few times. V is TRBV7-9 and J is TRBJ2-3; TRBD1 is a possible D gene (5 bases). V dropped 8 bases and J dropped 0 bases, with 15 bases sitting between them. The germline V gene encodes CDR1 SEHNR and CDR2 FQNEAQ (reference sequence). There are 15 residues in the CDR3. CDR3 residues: CASHSRAGSTDTQYF. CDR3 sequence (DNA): TGTGCCAGCCACTCAAGGGCAGGGAGCACAGATACGCAGTATTTT.